This TCR beta chain was captured by sequencing in a study of CD4 T cells in relation to SARS-CoV-2 and coronaviruses. Worth noting for this clone: Its antigen is unknown.

The V end lost 2 bases, the J end lost 1 base, and 5 bases lay between the germline ends. CDR3 length equals 13 residues. Germline CDR1 reads LGHDT; CDR2 reads YNNKEL (reference sequence). TCRdb keeps only in-frame clones here, not all; method: immunoSEQ multiplex PCR. The sample yields nearly 30,000 clones, over 75% seen once. The unexposed donors gave CD4+ T cells in about 2010-2019, prior to COVID-19. After about ten days of culture, CD4+ T cells were isolated. Fresh IL-2 medium replaced half the medium on days 3 and 7. The sequenced material came from CD4+ T cells from PBMCs, cultured in vitro. The gene calls are TRBV3-1 (or the pseudogene TRBV3-2) and TRBJ2-5, with D unresolved. The TCR sequence derives from a human donor in good health. The CDR3 reads CASSQTIQETQYF. The CDR3, as DNA: TGTGCCAGCAGCCAAACCATCCAAGAGACCCAGTACTTC.